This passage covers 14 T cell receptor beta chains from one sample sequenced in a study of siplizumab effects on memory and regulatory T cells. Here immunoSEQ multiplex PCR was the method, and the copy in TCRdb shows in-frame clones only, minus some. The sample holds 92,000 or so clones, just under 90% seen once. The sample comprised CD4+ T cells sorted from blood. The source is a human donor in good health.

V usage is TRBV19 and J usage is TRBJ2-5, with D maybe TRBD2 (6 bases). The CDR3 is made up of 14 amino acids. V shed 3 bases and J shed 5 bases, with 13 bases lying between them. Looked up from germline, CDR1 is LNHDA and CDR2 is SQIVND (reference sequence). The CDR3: CASSISPGGETQYF. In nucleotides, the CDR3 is TGTGCCAGTAGTATTTCCCCAGGAGGGGAGACCCAGTACTTC.

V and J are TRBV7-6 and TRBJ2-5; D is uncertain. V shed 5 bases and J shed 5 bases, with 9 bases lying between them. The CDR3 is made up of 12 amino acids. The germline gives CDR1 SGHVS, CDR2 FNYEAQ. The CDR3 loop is CASSRHGETQYF. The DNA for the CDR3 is TGTGCCAGCAGCCGACACGGGGAGACCCAGTACTTC.

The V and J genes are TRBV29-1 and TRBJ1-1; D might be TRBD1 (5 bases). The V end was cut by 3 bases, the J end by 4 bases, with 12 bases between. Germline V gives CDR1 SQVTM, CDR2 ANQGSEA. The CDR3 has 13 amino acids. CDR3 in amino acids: CSVDQGTGTEAFF. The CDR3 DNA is TGCAGCGTTGACCAGGGAACGGGCACTGAAGCTTTCTTT.

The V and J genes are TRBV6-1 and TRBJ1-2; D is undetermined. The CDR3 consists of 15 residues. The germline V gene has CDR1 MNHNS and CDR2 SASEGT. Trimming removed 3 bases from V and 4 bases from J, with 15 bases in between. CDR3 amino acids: CASSEFWEKIYGYTF. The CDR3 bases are TGTGCCAGCAGTGAGTTCTGGGAGAAGATCTATGGCTACACCTTC.

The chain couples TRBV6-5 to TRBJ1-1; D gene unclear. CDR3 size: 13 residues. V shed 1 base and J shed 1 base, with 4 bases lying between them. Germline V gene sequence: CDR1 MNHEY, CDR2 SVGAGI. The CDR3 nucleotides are TGTGCCAGCAGTTACTACAAGAACACTGAAGCTTTCTTT. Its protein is CASSYYKNTEAFF.

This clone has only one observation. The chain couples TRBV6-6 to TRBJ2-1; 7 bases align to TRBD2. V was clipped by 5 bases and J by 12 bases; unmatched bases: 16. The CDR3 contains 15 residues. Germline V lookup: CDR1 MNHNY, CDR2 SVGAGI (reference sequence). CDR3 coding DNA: TGTGCCAGCAGTCCCTTCGGGGGGAGCGGCCGTGGGCAGTTCTTC. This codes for CASSPFGGSGRGQFF.

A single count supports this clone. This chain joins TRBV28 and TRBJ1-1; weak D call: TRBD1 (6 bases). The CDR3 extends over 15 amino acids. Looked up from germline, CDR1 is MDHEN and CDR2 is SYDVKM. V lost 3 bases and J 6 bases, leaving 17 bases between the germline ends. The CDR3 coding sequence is TGTGCCAGCAGTTTTTTCAGGGGCCAGCGCTCTGAAGCTTTCTTT. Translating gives CASSFFRGQRSEAFF.

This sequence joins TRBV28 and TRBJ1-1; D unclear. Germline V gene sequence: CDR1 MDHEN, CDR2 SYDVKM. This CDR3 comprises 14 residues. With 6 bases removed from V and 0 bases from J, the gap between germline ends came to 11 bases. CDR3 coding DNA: TGTGCCAGCAGAATCACTTCCATGAACACTGAAGCTTTCTTT. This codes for CASRITSMNTEAFF.

The CDR3 DNA is TGCAGCGTGGGATCTCGGGAGGTCTATGGCTACACCTTC. It specifies CSVGSREVYGYTF. The chain couples TRBV29-1 to TRBJ1-2; D call uncertain. This CDR3 is built from 13 residues. The germline V and J ends were trimmed by 6 bases and 4 bases, with 15 bases remaining between them. Germline V gene lookup returns CDR1 SQVTM and CDR2 ANQGSEA. Full variable domain (outside the CDR3, taken from reference TRBV29-1 and TRBJ1-2): SAVISQKPSRDICQRGTSLTIQCQVDSQVTMMFWYRQQPGQSLTLIATANQGSEATYESGFVIDKFPISRPNLTFSTLTVSNMSPEDSSIYLCSVGSREVYGYTFGSGTRLTVV.

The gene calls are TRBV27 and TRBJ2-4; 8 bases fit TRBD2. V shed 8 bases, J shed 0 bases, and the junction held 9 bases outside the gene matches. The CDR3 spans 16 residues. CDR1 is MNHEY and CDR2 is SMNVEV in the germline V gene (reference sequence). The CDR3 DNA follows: TGTGCCAGCGGTTCGGGAGCGGGGGTAGCCAAAAACATTCAGTACTTC. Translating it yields CASGSGAGVAKNIQYF.

CDR3 sequence (DNA): TGCGCCAGCAGCGCGGGACAAATCTTCACCTACGAGCAGTACTTC. Its protein is CASSAGQIFTYEQYF. V usage is TRBV5-1 and J usage is TRBJ2-7, with D perhaps given as TRBD1 or TRBD2 (6 bases each). The V and J ends lost 4 bases and 2 bases respectively, with 16 bases between them. Germline-derived CDR1 and CDR2 are SGHRS and YFSETQ. The CDR3 is 15 amino acids.

The CDR3 DNA is TGTGCCAGCAGTTCCTATCGGGGAGGGCCGGCCGAGCAGTACTTC. Translation gives CASSSYRGGPAEQYF. The chain couples TRBV28 to TRBJ2-7; TRBD2 matches at 7 bases. Germline V gives CDR1 MDHEN, CDR2 SYDVKM. J lost 6 bases, V lost 4 bases, and 12 bases had no gene match. The length of the CDR3 is 15 residues.

The CDR3 region is CASSKTRAGGHTDTQYF. Here the CDR3 DNA reads TGTGCCAGCAGCAAAACTCGAGCGGGAGGGCACACAGATACGCAGTATTTT. This chain connects TRBV21-1 to TRBJ2-3; TRBD2, the table's D call, lacks a check against the DNA. TRBV21-1 is a pseudogene. This CDR3 is built from 17 residues.

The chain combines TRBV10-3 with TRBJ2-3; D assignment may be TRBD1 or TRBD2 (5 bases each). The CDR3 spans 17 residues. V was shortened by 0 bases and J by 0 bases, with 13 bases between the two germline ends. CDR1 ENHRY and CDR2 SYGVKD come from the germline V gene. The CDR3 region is CAISESIRGASTDTQYF. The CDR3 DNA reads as TGTGCCATCAGTGAGTCGATTAGAGGGGCTAGCACAGATACGCAGTATTTT.